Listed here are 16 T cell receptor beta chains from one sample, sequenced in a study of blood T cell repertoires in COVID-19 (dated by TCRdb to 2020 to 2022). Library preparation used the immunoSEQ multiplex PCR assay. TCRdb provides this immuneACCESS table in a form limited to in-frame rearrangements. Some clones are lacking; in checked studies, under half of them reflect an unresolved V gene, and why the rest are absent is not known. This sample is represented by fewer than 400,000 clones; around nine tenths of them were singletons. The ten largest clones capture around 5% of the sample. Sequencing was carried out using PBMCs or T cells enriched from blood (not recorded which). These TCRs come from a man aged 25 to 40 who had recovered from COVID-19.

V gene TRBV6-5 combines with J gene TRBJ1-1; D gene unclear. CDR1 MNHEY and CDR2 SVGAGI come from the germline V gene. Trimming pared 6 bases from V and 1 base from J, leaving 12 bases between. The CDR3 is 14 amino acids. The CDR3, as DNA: TGTGCCAGCAGGCCGGGAGGCCGGAACACTGAAGCTTTCTTT. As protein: CASRPGGRNTEAFF.

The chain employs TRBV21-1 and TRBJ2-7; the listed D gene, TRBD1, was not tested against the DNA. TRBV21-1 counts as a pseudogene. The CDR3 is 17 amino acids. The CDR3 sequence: CASSKATTGTGVAEQYF. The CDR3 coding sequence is TGTGCCAGCAGCAAAGCCACTACCGGGACAGGGGTAGCCGAGCAGTACTTC.

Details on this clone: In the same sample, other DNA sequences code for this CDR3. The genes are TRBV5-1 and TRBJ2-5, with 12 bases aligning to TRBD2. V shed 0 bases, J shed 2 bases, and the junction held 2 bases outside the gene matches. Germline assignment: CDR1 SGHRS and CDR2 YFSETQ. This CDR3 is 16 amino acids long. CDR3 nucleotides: TGCGCCAGCAGCTTGGCTAGCGGGGGGGTTCAAGAGACCCAGTACTTC. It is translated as CASSLASGGVQETQYF.

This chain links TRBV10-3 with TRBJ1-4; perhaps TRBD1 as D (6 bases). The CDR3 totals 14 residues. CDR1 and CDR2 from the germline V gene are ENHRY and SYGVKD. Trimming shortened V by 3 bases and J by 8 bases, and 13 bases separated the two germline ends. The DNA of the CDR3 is TGTGCCATCAGTGATAGAGGGGGGGAGGAAAAACTGTTTTTT. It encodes CAISDRGGEEKLFF.

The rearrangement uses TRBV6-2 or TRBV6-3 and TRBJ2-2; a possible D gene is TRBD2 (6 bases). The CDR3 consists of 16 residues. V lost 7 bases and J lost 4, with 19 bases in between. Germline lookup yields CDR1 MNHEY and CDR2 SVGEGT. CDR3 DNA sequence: TGTGCCAGCACCCCTCCCCGCGGGGTTGGCACCGGGGAGCTGTTTTTT. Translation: CASTPPRGVGTGELFF.

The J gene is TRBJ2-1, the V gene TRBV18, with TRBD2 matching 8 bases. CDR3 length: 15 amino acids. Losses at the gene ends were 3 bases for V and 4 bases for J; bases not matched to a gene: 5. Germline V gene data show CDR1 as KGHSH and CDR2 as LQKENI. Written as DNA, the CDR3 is TGTGCCAGCTCACCCCCGGGGGGGGGATACAATGAGCAGTTCTTC. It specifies CASSPPGGGYNEQFF.

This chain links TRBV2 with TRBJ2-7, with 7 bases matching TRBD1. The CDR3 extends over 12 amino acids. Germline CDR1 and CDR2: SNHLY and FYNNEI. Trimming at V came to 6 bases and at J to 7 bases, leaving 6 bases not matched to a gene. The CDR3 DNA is TGTGCCAGCAGAGGACAGGTTGAAGAGCAGTACTTC. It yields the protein CASRGQVEEQYF.

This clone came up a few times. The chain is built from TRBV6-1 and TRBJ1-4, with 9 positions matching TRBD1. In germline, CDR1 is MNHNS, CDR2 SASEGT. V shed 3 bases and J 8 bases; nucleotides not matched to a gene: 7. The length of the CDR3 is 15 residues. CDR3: CASSDGGTGWEKLFF. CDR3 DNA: TGTGCCAGCAGTGATGGCGGGACAGGGTGGGAAAAACTGTTTTTT.

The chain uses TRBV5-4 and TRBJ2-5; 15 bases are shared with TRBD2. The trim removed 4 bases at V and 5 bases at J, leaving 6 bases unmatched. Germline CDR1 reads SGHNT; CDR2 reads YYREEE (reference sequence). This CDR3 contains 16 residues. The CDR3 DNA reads TGTGCCAGCAGCCCCCGGACTAGCGGGGGGGCGGAGACCCAGTACTTC. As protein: CASSPRTSGGAETQYF.

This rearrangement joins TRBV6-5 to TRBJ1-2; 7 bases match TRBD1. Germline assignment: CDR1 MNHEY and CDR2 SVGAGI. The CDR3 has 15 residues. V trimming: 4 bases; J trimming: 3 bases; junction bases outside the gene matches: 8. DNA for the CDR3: TGTGCCAGCAGTTTCGCGCAGGGGGGCGACTATGGCTACACCTTC. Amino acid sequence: CASSFAQGGDYGYTF.

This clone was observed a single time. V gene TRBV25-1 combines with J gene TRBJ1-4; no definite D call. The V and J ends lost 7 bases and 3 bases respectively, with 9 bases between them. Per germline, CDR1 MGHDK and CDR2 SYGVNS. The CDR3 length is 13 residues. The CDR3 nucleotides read TGTGCCAGCAAGTACGGAGCTAATGAAAAACTGTTTTTT. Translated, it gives CASKYGANEKLFF.

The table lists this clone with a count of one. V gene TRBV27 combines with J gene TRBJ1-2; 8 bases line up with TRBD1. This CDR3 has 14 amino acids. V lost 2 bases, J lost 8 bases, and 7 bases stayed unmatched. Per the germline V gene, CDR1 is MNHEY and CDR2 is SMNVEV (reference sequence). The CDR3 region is CASSLSRDRSGYTF. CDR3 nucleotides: TGTGCCAGCAGTTTAAGCCGGGACAGGAGCGGCTACACCTTC.

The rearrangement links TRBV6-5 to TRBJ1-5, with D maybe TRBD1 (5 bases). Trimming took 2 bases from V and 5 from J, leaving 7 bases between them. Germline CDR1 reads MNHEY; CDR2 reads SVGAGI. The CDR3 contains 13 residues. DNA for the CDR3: TGTGCCAGCAGTTACCCCAGGGATCAGCCCCAGCATTTT. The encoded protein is CASSYPRDQPQHF.

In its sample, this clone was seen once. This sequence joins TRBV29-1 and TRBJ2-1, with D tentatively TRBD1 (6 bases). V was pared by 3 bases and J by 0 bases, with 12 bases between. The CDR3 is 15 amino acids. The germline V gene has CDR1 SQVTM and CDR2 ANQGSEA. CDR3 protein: CSVDAGAGSYNEQFF. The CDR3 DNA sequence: TGCAGCGTTGACGCAGGGGCCGGCTCCTACAATGAGCAGTTCTTC.

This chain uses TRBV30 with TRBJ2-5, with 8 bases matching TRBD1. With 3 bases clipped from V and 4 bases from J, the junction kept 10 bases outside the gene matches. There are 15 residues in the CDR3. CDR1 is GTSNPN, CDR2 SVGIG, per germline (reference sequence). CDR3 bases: TGTGCCTGGAGCCAAAGTGCAGGGGGCTCAGAGACCCAGTACTTC. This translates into CAWSQSAGGSETQYF.

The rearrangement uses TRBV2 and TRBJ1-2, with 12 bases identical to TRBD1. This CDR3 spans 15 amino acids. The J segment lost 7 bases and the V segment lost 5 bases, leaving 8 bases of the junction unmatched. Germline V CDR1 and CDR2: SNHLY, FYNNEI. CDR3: CASSSGTGGVFGYTF. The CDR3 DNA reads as TGTGCCAGCAGTTCGGGGACAGGGGGCGTTTTTGGCTACACCTTC. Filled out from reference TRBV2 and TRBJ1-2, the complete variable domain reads EPEVTQTPSHQVTQMGQEVILRCVPISNHLYFYWYRQILGQKVEFLVSFYNNEISEKSEIFDDQFSVERPDGSNFTLKIRSTKLEDSAMYFCASSSGTGGVFGYTFGSGTRLTVV.